These T cell receptor beta chains were read from a single sample in a study of cytomegalovirus exposure and HLA in healthy donors. The protocol was immunoSEQ multiplex PCR, while the TCRdb copy is restricted to in-frame clones and leaves out a portion. Its listing shows 100,000 to 150,000 clones. The sequenced material came from PBMCs. These receptors came from a man aged 18 to 29 in good health and CMV-seronegative. CDR3s include the opening cysteine and the closing phenylalanine or tryptophan. Each record gives: V gene, D gene, J gene, CDR3 DNA, CDR3 protein. D genes are given only for firm matches.

v_gene: TRBV28
d_gene: TRBD2
j_gene: TRBJ2-1
CDR3nt: TGTGCCAGCAGTTTCCCCAGACTAGCGGGAGGGCCGAGCTCCTACAATGAGCAGTTCTTC
CDR3aa: CASSFPRLAGGPSSYNEQFF

v_gene: TRBV5-1
d_gene: .
j_gene: TRBJ1-4
CDR3nt: TGCGCCAGCAGTCCCACGGGATCTTTGGGTGAAAAACTGTTTTTT
CDR3aa: CASSPTGSLGEKLFF

v_gene: TRBV30
d_gene: .
j_gene: TRBJ2-2
CDR3nt: TGTGCCTGGAGTGTACTGGACTGGAACACCGGGGAGCTGTTTTTT
CDR3aa: CAWSVLDWNTGELFF

v_gene: TRBV5-1
d_gene: TRBD1
j_gene: TRBJ1-4
CDR3nt: TGCGCCAGCAGCTTGGCCGTGACAGGGAACGAAAAACTGTTTTTT
CDR3aa: CASSLAVTGNEKLFF

v_gene: TRBV5-1
d_gene: .
j_gene: TRBJ2-5
CDR3nt: TGCGCCAGCAGCCGGAGTACTAGCTTAAGCGAGACCCAGTACTTC
CDR3aa: CASSRSTSLSETQYF

v_gene: TRBV5-6
d_gene: TRBD2
j_gene: TRBJ2-5
CDR3nt: TGTGCCAGCAGCTTATTCTCGGGACTAGCGGGAGAAGAGACCCAGTACTTC
CDR3aa: CASSLFSGLAGEETQYF

v_gene: TRBV28
d_gene: .
j_gene: TRBJ2-3
CDR3nt: TGTGCCAGCAGTTCGGTTTCTTGGGCGGATACGCAGTATTTT
CDR3aa: CASSSVSWADTQYF

v_gene: TRBV2
d_gene: .
j_gene: TRBJ2-1
CDR3nt: TGTGCCAGCAGTGAACCTAGCCGTGGGAATGAGCAGTTCTTC
CDR3aa: CASSEPSRGNEQFF

v_gene: TRBV11-2
d_gene: TRBD1
j_gene: TRBJ2-5
CDR3nt: TGTGCCAGCAGCCTCCGGACAGGGTTAGGCGGAGAGACCCAGTACTTC
CDR3aa: CASSLRTGLGGETQYF

v_gene: TRBV19
d_gene: TRBD2
j_gene: TRBJ2-5
CDR3nt: TGTGCCAGTAGTATATTCGCGGGAGCGAGGGAGACCCAGTACTTC
CDR3aa: CASSIFAGARETQYF

v_gene: TRBV30
d_gene: .
j_gene: TRBJ1-2
CDR3nt: TGTGCCTGGAGGACCGGGAGGTACTATGGCTACACCTTC
CDR3aa: CAWRTGRYYGYTF

v_gene: TRBV7-6
d_gene: TRBD1
j_gene: TRBJ1-1
CDR3nt: TGTGCCAGCAGCATTGGACAGGGCGTCACTGAAGCTTTCTTT
CDR3aa: CASSIGQGVTEAFF

v_gene: TRBV29-1
d_gene: .
j_gene: TRBJ2-2
CDR3nt: TGCAGCGTCGGGGGACAGCCGTTTAGCACCGGGGAGCTGTTTTTT
CDR3aa: CSVGGQPFSTGELFF

v_gene: TRBV28
d_gene: TRBD1
j_gene: TRBJ1-4
CDR3nt: TGTGCCAGCCGAGGACAGGGCGGATTTTCACTGTTTTTT
CDR3aa: CASRGQGGFSLFF

v_gene: TRBV11-2
d_gene: TRBD1
j_gene: TRBJ2-7
CDR3nt: TGTGCCAGCAGCTTACCGGGACAGGGGAAGTACGAGCAGTACTTC
CDR3aa: CASSLPGQGKYEQYF

v_gene: TRBV5-1
d_gene: TRBD1
j_gene: TRBJ2-7
CDR3nt: TGCGCCAGCGGGAATTACAGGGGGCGCGAGTACGAGCAGTACTTC
CDR3aa: CASGNYRGREYEQYF